Below, 17 T cell receptor beta chains from the same sample are listed, as sequenced in a study of T-cell reconstitution after alpha-beta-depleted transplantation in children. General study points: Where alpha-beta T cells came from about two months after transplant was reportedly several hundred expanded graft clones.

Unique molecular identifiers were used in preparing the TCRbeta library. TCRdb called the PCR reads again in MiXCR, with one record for every CDR3 protein. The sample shows about 32,000 distinct CDR3 sequences, under 7.5% of them seen only once. For these TCRs, the target antigens are not known. The specimen comprised peripheral blood, sampled 60 days after TCRalphabeta/CD19-depleted stem cell transplant. The receptor set was obtained from a child in the first two years of life who had a stem cell transplant for acute myeloid leukemia, so the T cells may come from the graft donor.

This clonotype came up many times. This chain uses TRBV6-5 with TRBJ2-2; TRBD2 agrees at 8 bases. The CDR3 extends over 15 amino acids. Germline-derived CDR1 and CDR2 are MNHEY and SVGAGI. Trimming removed 0 bases from V and 5 bases from J; junction bases left unmatched: 2. The CDR3 is CASSYSAGGTGELFF. CDR3 in DNA: TGTGCCAGCAGTTACTCGGCGGGAGGTACCGGGGAGCTGTTTTTT.

This clonotype was detected ten times or more. Without the conserved terminal phenylalanine or tryptophan, this CDR3 likely stems from a read error. The limits of the CDR3 on the DNA are not certain, so only TCRdb's listed CDR3 is given. The gene calls are TRBV20-1 and TRBJ2-7. Per germline, CDR1 DFQATT and CDR2 SNEGSKA (reference sequence). 12 amino acids form the CDR3, both terminal residues included. CDR3 sequence reads: CSASDVTLTSLL.

This clonotype counts as medium-sized (0.01 to 0.1%). The J gene is TRBJ2-1, the V gene TRBV4-2; 14 bases line up with TRBD2. Germline CDR1 LGHNA, CDR2 YNFKEQ. The CDR3 totals 19 residues. V dropped 3 bases and J dropped 0; count of bases not matched to a gene: 7. In DNA form, the CDR3 reads TGTGCCAGCAGCCATGCCGGGACTAGCGGGGGATCCTCCTACAATGAGCAGTTCTTC. Translation: CASSHAGTSGGSSYNEQFF.

This clonotype was found a few times. The chain is built from TRBV4-1 and TRBJ1-1; D is perhaps TRBD1 (6 bases). From germline, CDR1 is MGHRA and CDR2 YSYEKL. The CDR3 is 14 residues long. V was trimmed by 3 bases and J by 0 bases, leaving 8 bases between them. CDR3 protein: CASSHRQVNTEAFF. CDR3 in DNA: TGCGCCAGCAGCCACCGACAGGTGAACACTGAAGCTTTCTTT.

Many counts were recorded for this clonotype. The chain joins TRBV4-1 to TRBJ2-4; a weak D match, TRBD1 (6 bases). The CDR3 runs to 16 residues. The V and J ends lost 2 bases and 8 bases respectively, with 19 bases between them. Per germline, CDR1 MGHRA and CDR2 YSYEKL. The CDR3 region has the DNA TGCGCCAGCAGCCAAATGGACAGTCCGGGCCGGGACATTCAGTACTTC. Encoded protein: CASSQMDSPGRDIQYF.

The sample holds many counts of this clonotype. V is TRBV10-3 and J is TRBJ1-3; a weak D match, TRBD1 (6 bases). V was clipped by 6 bases and J by 4 bases, with 13 bases between them. Germline CDR1 and CDR2: ENHRY and SYGVKD. The CDR3 totals 14 residues. CDR3 amino acids: CAIRTGTQGNTIYF. CDR3 sequence (DNA): TGTGCCATCAGAACCGGGACACAGGGAAACACCATATATTTT.

This clonotype appeared many times. The J gene is TRBJ2-5, the V gene TRBV25-1, with D possibly TRBD1 on 6 matching bases. Germline values: CDR1 MGHDK, CDR2 SYGVNS. The CDR3 has 14 amino acids. The ends were cut back, 6 bases at V and 1 base at J, with 12 bases in the middle. The CDR3 region is CASRMDSGQETQYF. CDR3 DNA: TGTGCCAGCAGGATGGACAGCGGCCAAGAGACCCAGTACTTC.

V is TRBV11-2 and J is TRBJ1-4, with 8 bases matching TRBD1. The CDR3 length is 12 residues. Trimming took 3 bases from V and 16 from J; bases not matched to a gene: 7. Germline CDR1 is SGHAT and CDR2 is FQNNGV. The CDR3 region has the DNA TGTGCCAGCAGCTTGATAGGGACAGGTCCGTTTTTT. This encodes CASSLIGTGPFF.

At least ten counts were recorded for this clonotype. The CDR3 nucleotides are TGTGCCAGCAGCTTGGGGACAGGGGCGTCCTATGGCTACACCTTC. It yields the protein CASSLGTGASYGYTF. The V and J genes are TRBV7-9 and TRBJ1-2; 10 nucleotides agree with TRBD1. Germline CDR1 SEHNR, CDR2 FQNEAQ (reference sequence). CDR3 length equals 15 residues. Unmatched junction bases numbered 5, after V lost 3 bases and J lost 4 bases.

This clonotype was recorded at least ten times. The rearrangement uses TRBV4-3 and TRBJ2-1; 9 nucleotides line up with TRBD2. Germline CDR1 and CDR2: LGHNA and YSLEER. The CDR3 is 18 amino acids. V gave up 0 bases and J gave up 1 base; unmatched junction bases: 7. The CDR3 DNA is TGCGCCAGCAGCCAAGAACCGGCGGGGGGGCGGTCCTACAATGAGCAGTTCTTC. It yields the protein CASSQEPAGGRSYNEQFF.

This clonotype was seen only once. The rearrangement links TRBV7-2 to TRBJ2-1; possibly TRBD1 or TRBD2 for D (6 bases each). This CDR3 has 16 amino acids. Trimming stripped 1 base from V and 6 bases from J, with 16 bases between. The V gene's germline CDR1 is SGHTA and CDR2 FQGNSA. This chain's CDR3 is CASSLGGRGGPNEQFF. Here the CDR3 DNA reads TGTGCCAGCAGCTTAGGGGGGCGGGGTGGACCCAATGAGCAGTTCTTC.

This clonotype was recorded at least ten times. The J gene is TRBJ1-5, the V gene TRBV7-8; 8 bases are a match to TRBD1. The V and J ends lost 5 bases and 3 bases, in that order; junction bases with no gene match: 6. CDR1 and CDR2 from the germline V gene are SGHVS and FQNEAQ. CDR3 length equals 15 residues. This CDR3 is CASSPRTGLNQPQHF. The CDR3 DNA reads TGTGCCAGCAGCCCGAGGACAGGGCTCAATCAGCCCCAGCATTTT.

This clonotype was observed many times. J is TRBJ2-4 and V is TRBV28; 9 bases line up with TRBD1. CDR1 is MDHEN, CDR2 SYDVKM, per germline. V trimming: 8 bases; J trimming: 7 bases; junction bases outside the gene matches: 9. The CDR3 is 14 amino acids. This CDR3 is CASSNRGLANIQYF. DNA of the CDR3: TGTGCCAGCTCCAACAGGGGGCTGGCGAACATTCAGTACTTC. Based on the CDR3 plus reference TRBV28 and TRBJ2-4, the full variable domain is DVKVTQSSRYLVKRTGEKVFLECVQDMDHENMFWYRQDPGLGLRLIYFSYDVKMKEKGDIPEGYSVSREKKERFSLILESASTNQTSMYLCASSNRGLANIQYFGAGTRLSVL.

At least ten counts were recorded for this clonotype. This rearrangement joins TRBV20-1 to TRBJ2-1, with TRBD2 matching 11 bases. The CDR3 extends over 15 amino acids. J was trimmed by 6 bases and V by 4 bases; bases with no gene match: 8. Per germline, CDR1 DFQATT and CDR2 SNEGSKA (reference sequence). CDR3 amino acids: CSANPGTSGSNEQFF. CDR3 nucleotide sequence: TGCAGTGCTAACCCCGGGACTAGCGGATCCAATGAGCAGTTCTTC.

The gene calls are TRBV28 and TRBJ2-3; TRBD2 matches 8 bases. J gave up 4 bases and V 4 bases, and 10 bases lay outside the gene matches. The CDR3 covers 16 residues. Germline V lookup: CDR1 MDHEN, CDR2 SYDVKM. The CDR3 nucleotides are TGTGCCAGCAGTTCCATGGGACTAGAAGTTGCAGATACGCAGTATTTT. Encoded protein: CASSSMGLEVADTQYF. Looking up the rest from reference TRBV28 and TRBJ2-3 gives the full variable domain: DVKVTQSSRYLVKRTGEKVFLECVQDMDHENMFWYRQDPGLGLRLIYFSYDVKMKEKGDIPEGYSVSREKKERFSLILESASTNQTSMYLCASSSMGLEVADTQYFGPGTRLTVL.

This clonotype was recorded at least ten times. V usage is TRBV27 and J usage is TRBJ1-6; unclear D gene. This CDR3 spans 12 amino acids. V was shortened by 6 bases and J by 2 bases, with 2 bases between the two germline ends. Germline V gene data show CDR1 as MNHEY and CDR2 as SMNVEV (reference sequence). The CDR3 DNA follows: TGTGCCAGCAGCCCCTATAATTCACCCCTCCACTTT. Translated, it gives CASSPYNSPLHF.

CDR3 coding DNA: TGTGCCAGTGGACCCTACACAGATACGCAGTATTTT. Its translation: CASGPYTDTQYF. The rearrangement joins TRBV6-1 to TRBJ2-3; D not certain. Deletions cut 9 bases from V and 2 bases from J, with 9 bases between. CDR3 length: 12 residues. Germline V gene lookup returns CDR1 MNHNS and CDR2 SASEGT.